Following are 5 T cell receptor beta chains from one sample sequenced in a study of blood T cell repertoires in COVID-19. Method: immunoSEQ multiplex PCR; TCRdb's copy keeps in-frame clones and lacks some. The data show 200,000 to 250,000 clones, approximately 90% seen once. The specimen was PBMCs or T cells enriched from blood (not recorded which). The origin of the receptors is a woman in her forties with acute COVID-19.

This clone has more than one count but fewer than ten. The chain joins TRBV18 to TRBJ2-3, with 10 bases aligning to TRBD1. The CDR3 runs to 16 residues. With V trimmed by 7 bases and J by 2 bases, 9 bases remained unmatched. CDR1 is KGHSH and CDR2 is LQKENI in the germline V gene. The CDR3 bases are TGTGCCAGCTTCGAAAGGACAGGGGGGACCACAGATACGCAGTATTTT. Translating it yields CASFERTGGTTDTQYF.

This clone has only a few counts. Written as DNA, the CDR3 is TGTGCCAGCAGCCTCTGGAACCTAAGGGCGCGGGAATACACTGAAGCTTTCTTT. Encoded protein: CASSLWNLRAREYTEAFF. The J gene is TRBJ1-1, the V gene TRBV7-9; unclear D gene. The CDR3 runs to 18 residues. The germline gives CDR1 SEHNR, CDR2 FQNEAQ (reference sequence). Trimming took off 5 bases at V and 3 bases at J, with 25 bases between the two ends.

This chain links TRBV30 with TRBJ1-2; D is perhaps TRBD1 (5 bases). Germline lookup yields CDR1 GTSNPN and CDR2 SVGIG (reference sequence). V was clipped by 0 bases and J by 5 bases, with 16 bases between them. The CDR3 contains 15 residues. The CDR3 reads CAWSVFRPGGYGYTF. The CDR3 DNA reads as TGTGCCTGGAGTGTATTTCGGCCGGGGGGTTATGGCTACACCTTC. Complete variable domain (other parts from reference TRBV30 and TRBJ1-2): SQTIHQWPATLVQPVGSPLSLECTVEGTSNPNLYWYRQAAGRGLQLLFYSVGIGQISSEVPQNLSASRPQDRQFILSSKKLLLSDSGFYLCAWSVFRPGGYGYTFGSGTRLTVV.

This clone was counted between two and nine times. The chain couples TRBV6-2 or TRBV6-3 to TRBJ1-2; D is perhaps TRBD1 (6 bases). Germline loops: CDR1 MNHEY, CDR2 SVGEGT. Trimming shortened V by 2 bases and J by 2 bases, and 18 bases separated the two germline ends. CDR3 length equals 17 residues. The CDR3 reads CASSYGGPGRMNYGYTF. DNA for the CDR3: TGTGCCAGCAGTTACGGGGGCCCGGGACGGATGAACTATGGCTACACCTTC.

The chain is built from TRBV14 and TRBJ1-5, with TRBD1 matching over 9 bases. The CDR3 has 15 amino acids. The junction had 9 bases not matched to a gene; V was cut back by 6 bases and J by 6 bases. Germline assignment: CDR1 SGHDN and CDR2 FVKESK. CDR3 nucleotides: TGTGCCAGCAGTCGCACCGGGACAGGGTTTCAGCCCCAGCATTTT. Protein: CASSRTGTGFQPQHF. Together with reference TRBV14 and TRBJ1-5, the CDR3 gives the full variable domain: EAGVTQFPSHSVIEKGQTVTLRCDPISGHDNLYWYRRVMGKEIKFLLHFVKESKQDESGMPNNRFLAERTGGTYSTLKVQPAELEDSGVYFCASSRTGTGFQPQHFGDGTRLSIL.